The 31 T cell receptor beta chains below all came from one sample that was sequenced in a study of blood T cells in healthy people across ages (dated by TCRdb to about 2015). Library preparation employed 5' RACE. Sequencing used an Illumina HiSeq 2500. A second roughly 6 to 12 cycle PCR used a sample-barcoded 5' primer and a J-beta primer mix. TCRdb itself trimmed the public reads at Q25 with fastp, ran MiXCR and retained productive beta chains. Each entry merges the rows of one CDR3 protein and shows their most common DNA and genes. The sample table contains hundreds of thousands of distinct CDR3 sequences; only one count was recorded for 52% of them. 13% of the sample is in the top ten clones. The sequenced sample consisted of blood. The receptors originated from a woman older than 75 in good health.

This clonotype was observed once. This chain's CDR3 is CSVVGLAGQQETQYF. CDR3 in DNA: TGCAGCGTTGTGGGACTAGCGGGACAGCAAGAGACCCAGTACTTC. The chain recombines TRBV29-1 with TRBJ2-5; 13 positions match TRBD2. Per germline, CDR1 SQVTM and CDR2 ANQGSEA. This CDR3 has 15 residues. V shed 4 bases and J 2 bases; nucleotides not matched to a gene: 4.

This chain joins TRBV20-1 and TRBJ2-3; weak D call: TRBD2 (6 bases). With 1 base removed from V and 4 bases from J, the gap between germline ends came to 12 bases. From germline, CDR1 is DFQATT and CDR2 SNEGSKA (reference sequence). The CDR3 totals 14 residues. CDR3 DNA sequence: TGCAGTGCTAGAGTCAGGGAGGCCGCAGATACGCAGTATTTT. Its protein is CSARVREAADTQYF.

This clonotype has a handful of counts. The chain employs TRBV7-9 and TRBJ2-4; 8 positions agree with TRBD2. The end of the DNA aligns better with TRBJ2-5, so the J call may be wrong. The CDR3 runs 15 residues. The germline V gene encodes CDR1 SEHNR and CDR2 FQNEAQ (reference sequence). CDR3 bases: TGTGCCAGCAGCTCAGCGGGAGCTAGTCAAGAGACCCAGTACTTC. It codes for CASSSAGASQETQYF.

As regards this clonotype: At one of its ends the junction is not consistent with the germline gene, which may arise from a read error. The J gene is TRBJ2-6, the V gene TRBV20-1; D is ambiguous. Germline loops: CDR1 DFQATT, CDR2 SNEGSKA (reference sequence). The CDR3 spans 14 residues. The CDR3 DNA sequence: TGCAGTGCTAGGGCGGTCTCTGGGACCAACGTCCTGACTTTC. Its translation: CSARAVSGTNVLTF.

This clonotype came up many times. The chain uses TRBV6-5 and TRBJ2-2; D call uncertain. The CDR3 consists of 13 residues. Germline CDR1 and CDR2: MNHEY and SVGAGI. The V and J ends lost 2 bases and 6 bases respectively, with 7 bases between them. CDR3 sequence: CASSYQSPGELFF. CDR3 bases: TGTGCCAGCAGTTACCAGTCACCCGGGGAGCTGTTTTTT.

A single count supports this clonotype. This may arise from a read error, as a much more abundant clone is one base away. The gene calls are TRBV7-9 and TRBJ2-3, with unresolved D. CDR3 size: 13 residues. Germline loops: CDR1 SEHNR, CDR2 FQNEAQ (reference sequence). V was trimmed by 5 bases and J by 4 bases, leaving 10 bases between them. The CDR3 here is CASSLATSDTQYF. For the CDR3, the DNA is TGTGCCAGCAGCCTGGCGACTTCAGATACGCAGTATTTT.

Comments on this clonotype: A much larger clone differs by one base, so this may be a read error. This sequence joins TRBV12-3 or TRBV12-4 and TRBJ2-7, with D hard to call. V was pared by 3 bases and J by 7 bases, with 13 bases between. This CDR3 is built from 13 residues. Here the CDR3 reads CASSFCALREQYF. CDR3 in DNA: TGTGCCAGCAGTTTTTGTGCCCTACGGGAGCAGTACTTC.

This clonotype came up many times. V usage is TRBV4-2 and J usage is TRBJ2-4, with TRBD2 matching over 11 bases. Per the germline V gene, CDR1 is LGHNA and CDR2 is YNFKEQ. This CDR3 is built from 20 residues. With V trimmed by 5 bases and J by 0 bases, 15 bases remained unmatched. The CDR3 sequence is CASSKGVGTSGAQAKNIQYF. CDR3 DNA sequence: TGTGCCAGCAGCAAGGGGGTCGGGACTAGCGGCGCCCAAGCCAAAAACATTCAGTACTTC.

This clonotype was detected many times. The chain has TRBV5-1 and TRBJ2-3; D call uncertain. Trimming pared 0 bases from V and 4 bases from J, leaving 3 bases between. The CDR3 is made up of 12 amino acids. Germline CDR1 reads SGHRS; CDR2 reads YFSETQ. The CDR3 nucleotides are TGCGCCAGCAGCTTGGTGGCAGATACGCAGTATTTT. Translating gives CASSLVADTQYF.

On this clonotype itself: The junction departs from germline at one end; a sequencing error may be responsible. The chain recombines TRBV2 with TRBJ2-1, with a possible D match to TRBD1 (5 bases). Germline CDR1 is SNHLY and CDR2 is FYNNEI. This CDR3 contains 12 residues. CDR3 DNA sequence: TGTGCCTGCAGTCCCGACAGAAATGAGCAGTTCTTC. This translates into CACSPDRNEQFF.

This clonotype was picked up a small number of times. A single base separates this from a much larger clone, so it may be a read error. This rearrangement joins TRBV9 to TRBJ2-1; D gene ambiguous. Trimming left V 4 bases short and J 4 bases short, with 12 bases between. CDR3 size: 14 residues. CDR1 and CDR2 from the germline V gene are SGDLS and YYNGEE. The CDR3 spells CASSCSDGYNEQFF. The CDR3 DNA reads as TGTGCCAGCAGCTGCTCGGACGGTTACAATGAGCAGTTCTTC.

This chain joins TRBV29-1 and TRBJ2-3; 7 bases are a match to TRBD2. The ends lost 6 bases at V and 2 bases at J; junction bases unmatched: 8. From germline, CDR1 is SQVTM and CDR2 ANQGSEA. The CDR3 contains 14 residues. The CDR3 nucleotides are TGCAGCGTCGCAGGGACTACCCACACAGATACGCAGTATTTT. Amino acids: CSVAGTTHTDTQYF.

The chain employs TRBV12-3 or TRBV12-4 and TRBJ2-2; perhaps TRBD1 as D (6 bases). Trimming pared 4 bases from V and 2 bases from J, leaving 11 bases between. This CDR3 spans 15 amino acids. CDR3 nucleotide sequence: TGTGCCAGCAGTTCCCGACAGGCTAACACCGGGGAGCTGTTTTTT. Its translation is CASSSRQANTGELFF.

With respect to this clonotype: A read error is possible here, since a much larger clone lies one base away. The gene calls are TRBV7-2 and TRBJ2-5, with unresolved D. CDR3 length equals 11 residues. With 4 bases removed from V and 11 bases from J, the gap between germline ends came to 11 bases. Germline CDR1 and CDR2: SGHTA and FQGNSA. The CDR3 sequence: CASSSHGEQYF. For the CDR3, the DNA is TGTGCCAGCAGCTCCCATGGAGAGCAGTACTTC. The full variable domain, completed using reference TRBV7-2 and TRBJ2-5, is GAGVSQSPSNKVTEKGKDVELRCDPISGHTALYWYRQSLGQGLEFLIYFQGNSAPDKSGLPSDRFSAERTGGSVSTLTIQRTQQEDSAVYLCASSSHGEQYFGPGTRLLVL.

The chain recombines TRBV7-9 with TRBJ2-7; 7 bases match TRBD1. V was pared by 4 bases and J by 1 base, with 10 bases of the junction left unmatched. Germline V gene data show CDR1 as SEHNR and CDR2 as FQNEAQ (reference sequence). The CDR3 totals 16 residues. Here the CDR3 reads CASSSSSGTVSYEQYF. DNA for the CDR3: TGTGCCAGCAGCTCCTCCTCCGGGACAGTATCCTACGAGCAGTACTTC.

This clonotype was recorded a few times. DNA of the CDR3: TGTGCCAGCAGCCAAGGGGGAGGGGAATATGAAAAACTGTTTTTT. Its protein product is CASSQGGGEYEKLFF. The rearrangement joins TRBV4-2 to TRBJ1-4, with D tentatively TRBD1 (5 bases). V gave up 1 base and J gave up 6 bases, with 12 bases separating them. This CDR3 region has 15 residues. Germline lookup yields CDR1 LGHNA and CDR2 YNFKEQ.

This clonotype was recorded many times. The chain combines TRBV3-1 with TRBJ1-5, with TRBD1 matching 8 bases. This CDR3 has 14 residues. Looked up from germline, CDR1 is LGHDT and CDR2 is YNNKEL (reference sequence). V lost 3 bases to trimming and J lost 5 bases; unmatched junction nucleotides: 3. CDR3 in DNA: TGTGCCAGCAGCCAGACAGGGGAGGATCAGCCCCAGCATTTT. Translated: CASSQTGEDQPQHF.

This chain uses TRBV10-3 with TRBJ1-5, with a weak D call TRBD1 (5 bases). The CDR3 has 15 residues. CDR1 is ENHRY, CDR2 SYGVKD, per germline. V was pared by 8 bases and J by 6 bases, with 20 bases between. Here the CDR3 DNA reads TGTGCCATCGGGGAAGGGGACGGCGCATTTCAGCCCCAGCATTTT. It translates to CAIGEGDGAFQPQHF.

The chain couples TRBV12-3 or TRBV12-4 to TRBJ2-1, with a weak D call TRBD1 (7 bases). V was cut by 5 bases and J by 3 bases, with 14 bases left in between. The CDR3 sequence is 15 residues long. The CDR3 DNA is TGTGCCAGCAGTCGCGGGACAGAGCACTACAATGAGCAGTTCTTC. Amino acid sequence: CASSRGTEHYNEQFF.

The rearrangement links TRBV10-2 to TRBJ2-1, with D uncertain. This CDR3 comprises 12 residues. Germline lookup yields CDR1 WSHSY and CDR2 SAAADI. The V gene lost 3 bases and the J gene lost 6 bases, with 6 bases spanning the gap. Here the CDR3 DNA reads TGCGCCAGCAGTGACCCGACCAATGAGCAGTTCTTC. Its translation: CASSDPTNEQFF.

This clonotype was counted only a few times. The CDR3 protein is CASSSPGGRDNHPSSYNEQFF. The DNA of the CDR3 is TGTGCCAGCAGCTCCCCCGGGGGTAGGGATAATCATCCAAGCTCCTACAATGAGCAGTTCTTC. V usage is TRBV11-2 and J usage is TRBJ2-1, with a possible D match to TRBD2 (6 bases). In germline, CDR1 is SGHAT, CDR2 FQNNGV. The CDR3 consists of 21 residues. Between the trimmed V and J ends, which lost 4 bases and 0 bases, there was a span of 28 bases.

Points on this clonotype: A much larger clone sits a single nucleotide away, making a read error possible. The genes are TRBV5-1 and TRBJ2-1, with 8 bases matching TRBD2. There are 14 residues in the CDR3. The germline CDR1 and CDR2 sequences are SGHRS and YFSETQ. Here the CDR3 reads CACRVSGVVNEQFF. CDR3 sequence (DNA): TGCGCCTGCAGGGTTAGCGGGGTAGTCAATGAGCAGTTCTTC. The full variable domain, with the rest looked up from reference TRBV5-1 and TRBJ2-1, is KAGVTQTPRYLIKTRGQQVTLSCSPISGHRSVSWYQQTPGQGLQFLFEYFSETQRNKGNFPGRFSGRQFSNSRSEMNVSTLELGDSALYLCACRVSGVVNEQFFGPGTRLTVL.

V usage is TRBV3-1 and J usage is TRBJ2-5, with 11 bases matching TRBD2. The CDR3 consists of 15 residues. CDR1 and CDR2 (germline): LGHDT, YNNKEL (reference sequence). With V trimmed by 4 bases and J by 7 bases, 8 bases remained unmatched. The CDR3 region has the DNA TGTGCCAGCAGCCGCTTACTAGCGGGAGAGGGGACCCAGTACTTC. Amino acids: CASSRLLAGEGTQYF.

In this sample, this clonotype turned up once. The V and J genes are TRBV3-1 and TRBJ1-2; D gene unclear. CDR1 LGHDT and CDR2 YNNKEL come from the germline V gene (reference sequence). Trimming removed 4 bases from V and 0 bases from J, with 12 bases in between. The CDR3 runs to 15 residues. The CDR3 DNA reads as TGTGCCAGCAGCCTCGGCAGGAGGGCTAACTATGGCTACACCTTC. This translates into CASSLGRRANYGYTF.

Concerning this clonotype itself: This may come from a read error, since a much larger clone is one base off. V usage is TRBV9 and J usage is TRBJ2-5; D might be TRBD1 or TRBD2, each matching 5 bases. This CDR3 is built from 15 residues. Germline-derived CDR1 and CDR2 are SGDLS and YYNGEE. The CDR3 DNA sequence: TGTGCCTGCAGCGCCCGGATAGGGACGGGTGAGACCCAGTACTTC. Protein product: CACSARIGTGETQYF.

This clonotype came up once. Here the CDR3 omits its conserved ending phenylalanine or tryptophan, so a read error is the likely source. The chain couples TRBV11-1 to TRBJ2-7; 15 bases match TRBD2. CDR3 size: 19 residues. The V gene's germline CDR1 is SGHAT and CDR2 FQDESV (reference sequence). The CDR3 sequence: CASGLQIGTSGRSGYEQYI. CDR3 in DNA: TGTGCCAGCGGCTTACAGATCGGGACTAGCGGGAGGTCCGGCTACGAGCAGTACATC.

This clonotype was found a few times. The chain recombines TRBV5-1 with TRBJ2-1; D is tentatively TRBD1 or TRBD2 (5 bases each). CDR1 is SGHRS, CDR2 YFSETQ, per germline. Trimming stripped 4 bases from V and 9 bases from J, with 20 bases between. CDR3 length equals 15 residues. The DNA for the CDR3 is TGCGCCAGCAGCCTACGATGGGACCACAACGGTGAGCAGTTCTTC. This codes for CASSLRWDHNGEQFF.

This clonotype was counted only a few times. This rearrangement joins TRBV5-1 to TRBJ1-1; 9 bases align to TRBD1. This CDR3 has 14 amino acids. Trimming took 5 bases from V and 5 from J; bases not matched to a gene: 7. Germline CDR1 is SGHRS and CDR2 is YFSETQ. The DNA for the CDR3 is TGCGCCAGCAGAGTGGACAGGGGAAATACTGAAGCTTTCTTT. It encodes CASRVDRGNTEAFF.

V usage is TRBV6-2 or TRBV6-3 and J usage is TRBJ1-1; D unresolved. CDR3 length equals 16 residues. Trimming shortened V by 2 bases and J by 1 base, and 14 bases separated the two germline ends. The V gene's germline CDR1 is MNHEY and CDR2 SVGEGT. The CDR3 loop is CASSYPVGWKNTEAFF. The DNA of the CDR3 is TGTGCCAGCAGTTACCCAGTTGGGTGGAAGAACACTGAAGCTTTCTTT.

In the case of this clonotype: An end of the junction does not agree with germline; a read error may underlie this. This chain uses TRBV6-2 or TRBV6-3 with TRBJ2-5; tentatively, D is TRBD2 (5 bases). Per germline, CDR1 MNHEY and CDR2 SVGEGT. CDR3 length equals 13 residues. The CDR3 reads CAGSYAGRETQYF. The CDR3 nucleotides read TGTGCCGGCAGTTACGCGGGCAGGGAGACCCAGTACTTC.

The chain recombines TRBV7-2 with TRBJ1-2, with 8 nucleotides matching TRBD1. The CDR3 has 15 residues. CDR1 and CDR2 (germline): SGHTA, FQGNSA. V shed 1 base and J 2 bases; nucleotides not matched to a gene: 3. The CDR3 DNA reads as TGTGCCAGCAGCTTAGTGTGGGACAGGAACTATGGCTACACCTTC. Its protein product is CASSLVWDRNYGYTF.